One T cell receptor beta chain is described in this entry. The antigen is unknown. MiXCR, applied by TCRdb to the RT-PCR reads, yields one record per CDR3 protein. The table shows several thousand distinct CDR3 sequences, with around four fifths occurring only once. This sample stems from a study of yellow fever vaccine responses in identical twins. Whole-study findings and limits: Twins' T cell vaccine responses reportedly looked partly convergent, partly personalized.

Trimming at V came to 8 bases and at J to 5 bases, leaving 17 bases not matched to a gene. This CDR3 is built from 15 residues. From germline, CDR1 is SQVTM and CDR2 ANQGSEA. This chain connects TRBV29-1 to TRBJ2-5; TRBD1 aligns across 7 bases. The source was T cells from blood (PBMCs), unsorted or a sorted subset (not recorded which), collected before or after yellow fever vaccination (not recorded which). The receptor comes from a woman aged 18 to 35 who received the yellow fever vaccine. The CDR3 is CSHGQNRGVGETQYF. The CDR3 DNA reads as TGCAGCCACGGACAAAACAGGGGTGTAGGCGAGACCCAGTACTTC.